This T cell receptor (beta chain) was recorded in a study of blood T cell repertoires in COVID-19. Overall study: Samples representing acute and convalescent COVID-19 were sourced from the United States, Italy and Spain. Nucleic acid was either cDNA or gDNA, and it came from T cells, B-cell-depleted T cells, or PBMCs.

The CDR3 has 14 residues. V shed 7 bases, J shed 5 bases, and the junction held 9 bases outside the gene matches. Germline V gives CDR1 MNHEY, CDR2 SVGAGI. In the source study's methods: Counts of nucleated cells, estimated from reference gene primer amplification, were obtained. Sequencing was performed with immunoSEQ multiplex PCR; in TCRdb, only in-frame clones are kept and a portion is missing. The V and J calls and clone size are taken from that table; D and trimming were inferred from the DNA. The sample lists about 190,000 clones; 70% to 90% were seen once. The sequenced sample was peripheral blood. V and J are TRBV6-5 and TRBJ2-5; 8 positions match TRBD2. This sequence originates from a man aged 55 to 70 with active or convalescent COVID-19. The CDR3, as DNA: TGTGCCAGCAACGGCGGGGGGAGTGGGGAGACCCAGTACTTC. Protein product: CASNGGGSGETQYF.